Below, one T cell receptor beta chain is given with its context. These data come from a study of blood T cell repertoires in COVID-19. Study summary: Italy, Spain and the United States were the sources of the convalescent and acute COVID-19 samples. Sources were T cells, B-cell-depleted T cells, or PBMCs; the material itself was cDNA or gDNA.

This CDR3 has 16 amino acids. Germline-derived CDR1 and CDR2 are SGHNT and YYREEE (reference sequence). Trimming stripped 1 base from V and 5 bases from J, with 15 bases between. Assay used: immunoSEQ multiplex PCR; TCRdb lists only in-frame clones, some missing. The sample has roughly 300,000 clones; approximately 83% are singletons. In terms of age and location, participants ranged from roughly 18 to 95 years and lived in about two dozen US areas. V is TRBV5-4 and J is TRBJ2-2; D possibly corresponds to TRBD1 (5 bases). The origin of this receptor is a woman aged 40 to 50 with acute COVID-19. Sequencing used PBMCs or T cells enriched from blood (not recorded which). The CDR3 is CASSLTGVDYTGELFF. CDR3 DNA: TGTGCCAGCAGCTTGACAGGAGTTGATTATACCGGGGAGCTGTTTTTT. The whole variable domain, filled in from reference TRBV5-4 and TRBJ2-2, reads ETGVTQSPTHLIKTRGQQVTLRCSSQSGHNTVSWYQQALGQGPQFIFQYYREEENGRGNFPPRFSGLQFPNYSSELNVNALELDDSALYLCASSLTGVDYTGELFFGEGSRLTVL.